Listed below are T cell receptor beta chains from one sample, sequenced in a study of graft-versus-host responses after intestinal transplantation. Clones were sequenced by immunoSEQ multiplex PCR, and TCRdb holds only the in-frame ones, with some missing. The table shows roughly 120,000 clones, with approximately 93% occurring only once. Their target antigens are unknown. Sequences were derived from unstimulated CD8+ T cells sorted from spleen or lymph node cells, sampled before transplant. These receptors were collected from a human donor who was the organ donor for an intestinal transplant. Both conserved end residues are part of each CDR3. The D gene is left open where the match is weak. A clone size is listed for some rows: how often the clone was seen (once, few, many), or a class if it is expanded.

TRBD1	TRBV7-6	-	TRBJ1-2	CASSSSPGQDGYTF	TGTGCCAGCAGCTCAAGTCCGGGACAGGATGGCTACACCTTC
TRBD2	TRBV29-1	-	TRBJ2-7	CSVGAGGEYEQYF	TGCAGCGTTGGGGCGGGAGGAGAATACGAGCAGTACTTC
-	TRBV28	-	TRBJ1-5	CASSYNQPQHF	TGTGCCAGCAGTTACAATCAGCCCCAGCATTTT
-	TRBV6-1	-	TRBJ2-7	CASSEFRTDEQYF	TGTGCCAGCAGTGAATTTCGGACGGACGAGCAGTACTTC
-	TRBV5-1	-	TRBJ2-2	CASRGTGELFF	TGCGCCAGCAGGGGCACCGGGGAGCTGTTTTTT
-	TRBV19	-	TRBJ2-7	CASGRTDSYEQYF	TGTGCCAGCGGTAGGACAGACTCCTACGAGCAGTACTTC
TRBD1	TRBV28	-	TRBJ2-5	CASLSSRDRGRLETQYF	TGTGCCAGCTTGAGTTCGCGGGACAGGGGGCGCTTGGAGACCCAGTACTTC
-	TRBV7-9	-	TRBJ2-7	CASSSSHEQYF	TGTGCCAGCAGCTCAAGCCACGAGCAGTACTTC
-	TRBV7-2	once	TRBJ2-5	CASSPVQSQETQYF	TGTGCCAGCAGCCCTGTCCAGTCCCAAGAGACCCAGTACTTC
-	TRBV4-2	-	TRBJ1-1	CASSQVGETIYLNTEAFF	TGTGCCAGCAGCCAAGTGGGAGAGACAATTTATTTGAACACTGAAGCTTTCTTT
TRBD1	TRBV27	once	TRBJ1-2	CASSFWDRAKANYGYTF	TGTGCCAGCAGTTTCTGGGACAGGGCTAAAGCTAACTATGGCTACACCTTC
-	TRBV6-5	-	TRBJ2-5	CASSYSIWAAGETQYF	TGTGCCAGCAGTTACTCTATCTGGGCTGCAGGAGAGACCCAGTACTTC
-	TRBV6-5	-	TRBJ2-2	CASSFGGVNTGELFF	TGTGCCAGCAGTTTTGGAGGAGTGAACACCGGGGAGCTGTTTTTT
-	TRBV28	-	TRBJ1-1	CASTILLNTEAFF	TGTGCCAGCACCATCCTCCTGAACACTGAAGCTTTCTTT